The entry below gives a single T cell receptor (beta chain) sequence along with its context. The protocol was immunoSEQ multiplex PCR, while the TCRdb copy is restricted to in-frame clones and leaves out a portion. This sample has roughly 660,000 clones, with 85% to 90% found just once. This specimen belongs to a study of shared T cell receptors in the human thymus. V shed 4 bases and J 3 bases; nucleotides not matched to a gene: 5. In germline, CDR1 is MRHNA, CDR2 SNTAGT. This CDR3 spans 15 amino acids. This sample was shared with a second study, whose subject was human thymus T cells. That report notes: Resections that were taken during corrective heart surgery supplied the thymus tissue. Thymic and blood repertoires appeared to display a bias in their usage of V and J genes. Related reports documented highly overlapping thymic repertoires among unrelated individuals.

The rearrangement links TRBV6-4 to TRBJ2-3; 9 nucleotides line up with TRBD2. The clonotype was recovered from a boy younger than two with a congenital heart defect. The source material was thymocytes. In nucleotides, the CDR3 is TGTGCCAGCAGTGTTCTAGCGGGACGGACAGATACGCAGTATTTT. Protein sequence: CASSVLAGRTDTQYF.